The 29 T cell receptor beta chains reported below all come from one sample, sequenced in a study of neurological immune-mediated disorders. TCRdb re-analysed the 5' RACE reads in MiXCR, keeping a single row per CDR3 protein. Of more than 60,000 distinct CDR3 sequences listed, 3.5% to 4.5% are singletons. Sequences were obtained from PBMCs. The source is a woman in her forties or fifties with multiple sclerosis.

This clonotype was observed at least ten times. The V gene is TRBV5-5, the J gene TRBJ1-1, with a tentative D call TRBD1 (5 bases). Germline V gene data show CDR1 as SGHKS and CDR2 as YYEKEE (reference sequence). The CDR3 consists of 15 residues. Trimming left V 4 bases short and J 3 bases short, with 16 bases between. CDR3 nucleotides: TGTGCCAGCAGCCCCGTGGGGGTAGCGGACACTGAAGCTTTCTTT. It translates to CASSPVGVADTEAFF.

This clonotype was seen at least ten times. A read error may explain this, as a much larger clone is one base away. The rearrangement uses TRBV27 and TRBJ2-7; D is perhaps TRBD2 (5 bases). Germline-derived CDR1 and CDR2 are MNHEY and SMNVEV (reference sequence). The CDR3 runs 15 residues. The germline V and J ends were trimmed by 8 bases and 4 bases, with 21 bases remaining between them. The CDR3 DNA sequence: TGTGCCAGCGCTTACGCACCGGGAAAGAGGTACGAGCAGTACTTC. Amino acids: CASAYAPGKRYEQYF.

This clonotype was picked up many times. The CDR3 protein is CSANTGAGQPQHF. The DNA of the CDR3 is TGCAGTGCTAATACAGGGGCCGGGCAGCCCCAGCATTTT. The J gene is TRBJ1-5, the V gene TRBV20-1, with TRBD1 matching 7 bases. This CDR3 contains 13 residues. Germline CDR1 and CDR2: DFQATT and SNEGSKA (reference sequence). Trimming took 4 bases from V and 7 from J; bases not matched to a gene: 7.

This clonotype was seen ten or more times. The chain joins TRBV20-1 to TRBJ2-5; no clear D. V lost 0 bases and J lost 4, with 12 bases in between. From germline, CDR1 is DFQATT and CDR2 SNEGSKA (reference sequence). The CDR3 contains 14 residues. CDR3 amino acids: CSARDPDSLETQYF. CDR3 sequence (DNA): TGCAGTGCTAGAGATCCGGATAGCCTAGAGACCCAGTACTTC.

This clonotype was counted many times. This sequence joins TRBV18 and TRBJ2-5, with no clear D. Trimming left V 8 bases short and J 2 bases short, with 12 bases between. This CDR3 spans 13 amino acids. Germline V gene data show CDR1 as KGHSH and CDR2 as LQKENI. The CDR3 is CASTIGRQETQYF. DNA of the CDR3: TGTGCCAGCACAATTGGACGGCAAGAGACCCAGTACTTC. Supplemented by reference TRBV18 and TRBJ2-5, the full variable domain reads NAGVMQNPRHLVRRRGQEARLRCSPMKGHSHVYWYRQLPEEGLKFMVYLQKENIIDESGMPKERFSAEFPKEGPSILRIQQVVRGDSAAYFCASTIGRQETQYFGPGTRLLVL.

This clonotype has a count of ten or more. The chain uses TRBV4-3 and TRBJ1-1; D ambiguous. V lost 4 bases and J lost 4, with 22 bases in between. Germline CDR1 LGHNA, CDR2 YSLEER. This CDR3 spans 17 amino acids. CDR3 DNA sequence: TGCGCCAGCAGCCGGACGCAGTTGGTGTCCGATACCACTGAAGCTTTCTTT. It is translated as CASSRTQLVSDTTEAFF.

This clonotype was detected ten times or more. This chain joins TRBV20-1 and TRBJ2-1, with 11 bases lining up with TRBD2. The CDR3 extends over 14 amino acids. Germline V CDR1 and CDR2: DFQATT, SNEGSKA (reference sequence). J lost 9 bases, V lost 0 bases, and 4 bases had no gene match. The CDR3 reads CSARDTSGSGEQFF. The CDR3 bases are TGCAGTGCTAGAGACACTAGCGGGAGTGGTGAGCAGTTCTTC.

This clonotype showed up many times. This chain connects TRBV20-1 to TRBJ1-4, with TRBD1 as a possible D gene (6 bases). Germline assignment: CDR1 DFQATT and CDR2 SNEGSKA (reference sequence). CDR3 length: 15 amino acids. Deletions cut 6 bases from V and 2 bases from J, with 16 bases between. The CDR3 spells CSAPPGGLTNEKLFF. The CDR3 coding sequence is TGCAGTGCCCCCCCCGGGGGCCTTACTAATGAAAAACTGTTTTTT.

The chain combines TRBV20-1 with TRBJ1-5; D is uncertain. Germline CDR1 reads DFQATT; CDR2 reads SNEGSKA (reference sequence). V lost 3 bases and J lost 0, with 3 bases in between. CDR3 length equals 12 residues. The CDR3 nucleotides read TGCAGTGCTAGTATTAGCAATCAGCCCCAGCATTTT. Amino acid sequence: CSASISNQPQHF.

This clonotype came up many times. The V and J genes are TRBV20-1 and TRBJ2-1; TRBD1 might be the D (6 bases). V lost 2 bases and J lost 3, with 20 bases in between. CDR1 is DFQATT, CDR2 SNEGSKA, per germline (reference sequence). The CDR3 runs 17 residues. The CDR3 region has the DNA TGCAGTGCTAGACGCCTGTTAGGGGGAATGAACTACAATGAGCAGTTCTTC. Its protein is CSARRLLGGMNYNEQFF.

This clonotype has at least ten counts. V and J are TRBV20-1 and TRBJ1-3; D is unresolved. Trimming took off 7 bases at V and 2 bases at J, with 12 bases between the two ends. Per germline, CDR1 DFQATT and CDR2 SNEGSKA (reference sequence). The CDR3 has 13 amino acids. CDR3 DNA sequence: TGCAGTGTACAGCCAGGTGCTGGAAACACCATATATTTT. Its protein is CSVQPGAGNTIYF.

With regard to this clonotype: An end of the junction does not agree with germline; a read error may underlie this. The chain employs TRBV20-1 and TRBJ1-5; tentatively, D is TRBD1 (5 bases). The germline CDR1 and CDR2 sequences are DFQATT and SNEGSKA (reference sequence). The CDR3 contains 14 residues. The CDR3 region is CSARVGGVNQPQNF. Here the CDR3 DNA reads TGCAGTGCTAGAGTAGGAGGGGTCAATCAGCCCCAGAATTTT.

This clonotype was seen at least ten times. The chain links TRBV12-3 or TRBV12-4 to TRBJ2-3; the D gene is possibly TRBD1 (6 bases). V lost 5 bases and J 3 bases, leaving 18 bases between the germline ends. CDR3 size: 16 residues. CDR3 sequence (DNA): TGTGCCAGCAGTCCCCTCGGCAGGGGCTTGACAGATACGCAGTATTTT. Encoded protein: CASSPLGRGLTDTQYF.

This clonotype has a count of ten or more. The rearrangement links TRBV6-1 to TRBJ1-1, with a weak D call TRBD1 (6 bases). The V gene lost 9 bases and the J gene lost 0 bases, with 14 bases spanning the gap. The CDR3 is 14 residues long. Germline CDR1 and CDR2: MNHNS and SASEGT. Here the CDR3 reads CASEKGGMNTEAFF. DNA for the CDR3: TGTGCCAGTGAGAAAGGGGGTATGAACACTGAAGCTTTCTTT.

This clonotype was found many times. The chain joins TRBV7-9 to TRBJ2-1; the match to TRBD2 covers 11 bases. The trim removed 5 bases at V and 3 bases at J, leaving 3 bases unmatched. CDR3 length: 15 residues. Looked up from germline, CDR1 is SEHNR and CDR2 is FQNEAQ (reference sequence). The CDR3 DNA reads as TGTGCCAGCAGCCCAGGGACTAGCGGCTACAATGAGCAGTTCTTC. Translation gives CASSPGTSGYNEQFF.

The rearrangement joins TRBV14 to TRBJ2-7; perhaps TRBD1 as D (6 bases). Germline values: CDR1 SGHDN, CDR2 FVKESK. This CDR3 comprises 16 residues. Trimming shortened V by 4 bases and J by 3 bases, and 19 bases separated the two germline ends. This CDR3 reads CASSLRDTRRGYEQYF. CDR3 bases: TGTGCCAGCAGCCTCCGGGACACCCGTCGGGGCTACGAGCAGTACTTC.

This clonotype was seen ten or more times. The chain recombines TRBV2 with TRBJ2-6; perhaps TRBD1 as D (5 bases). V was trimmed by 8 bases and J by 4 bases, leaving 15 bases between them. CDR1 and CDR2 (germline): SNHLY, FYNNEI. The CDR3 consists of 15 residues. The CDR3 DNA follows: TGTGCCAGCTCTCTGTCAGGGTCCGGGGCCAACGTCCTGACTTTC. This codes for CASSLSGSGANVLTF.

In its sample, this clonotype was seen many times. The gene calls are TRBV12-3 or TRBV12-4 and TRBJ1-2; 8 bases agree with TRBD1. V was pared by 5 bases and J by 12 bases, with 8 bases of the junction left unmatched. This CDR3 is 12 amino acids long. The CDR3 nucleotides read TGTGCCAGCAGTCTGGGGACAGGCAATGACACCTTC. Translating it yields CASSLGTGNDTF.

This clonotype came up many times. This rearrangement joins TRBV5-1 to TRBJ2-4; no reliable D call. There are 16 residues in the CDR3. Between the trimmed V and J ends, which lost 2 bases and 0 bases, there was a span of 12 bases. Germline CDR1 and CDR2: SGHRS and YFSETQ. The CDR3 DNA reads TGCGCCAGCAGCTTCGACCTCAACCAAGCCAAAAACATTCAGTACTTC. The encoded protein is CASSFDLNQAKNIQYF.

This clonotype was picked up many times. The chain has TRBV7-9 and TRBJ1-1; D unclear. The CDR3 totals 15 residues. Germline V lookup: CDR1 SEHNR, CDR2 FQNEAQ (reference sequence). The V and J ends lost 1 base and 1 base respectively, with 10 bases between them. The CDR3 protein is CASSLGGGPNTEAFF. CDR3 bases: TGTGCCAGCAGCTTAGGTGGAGGACCGAACACTGAAGCTTTCTTT. Using reference TRBV7-9 and TRBJ1-1 for the parts outside the CDR3, the full variable domain is DTGVSQNPRHKITKRGQNVTFRCDPISEHNRLYWYRQTLGQGPEFLTYFQNEAQLEKSRLLSDRFSAERPKGSFSTLEIQRTEQGDSAMYLCASSLGGGPNTEAFFGQGTRLTVV.

V and J are TRBV20-1 and TRBJ2-3; D is uncertain. This CDR3 has 12 residues. V shed 4 bases and J shed 6 bases, with 11 bases lying between them. From germline, CDR1 is DFQATT and CDR2 SNEGSKA (reference sequence). In nucleotides, the CDR3 is TGCAGTGCTATCCCCCCCCCTGATACGCAGTATTTT. Protein sequence: CSAIPPPDTQYF.

This sequence joins TRBV12-3 or TRBV12-4 and TRBJ1-1; maybe TRBD1 (5 bases). The CDR3 spans 14 residues. The germline V and J ends were trimmed by 3 bases and 5 bases, with 13 bases remaining between them. The CDR3: CASSFGGAQTEAFF. CDR3 bases: TGTGCCAGCAGTTTTGGAGGGGCGCAGACTGAAGCTTTCTTT.

This clonotype has just a few counts. A junction end diverges from the germline sequence, so it may reflect a read error. CDR3 in amino acids: CASSRVESGAKVLTF. CDR3 sequence (DNA): TGCGCCAGCAGCCGCGTTGAATCTGGGGCCAAAGTCCTGACTTTC. The chain joins TRBV4-3 to TRBJ2-6, with D possibly TRBD1 on 5 matching bases. Per the germline V gene, CDR1 is LGHNA and CDR2 is YSLEER. The CDR3 sequence is 15 residues long.

In its sample, this clonotype was seen many times. This sequence joins TRBV7-8 and TRBJ1-2; TRBD1 matches at 7 bases. The CDR3 contains 14 residues. The ends lost 4 bases at V and 6 bases at J; junction bases unmatched: 8. Germline assignment: CDR1 SGHVS and CDR2 FQNEAQ. The CDR3: CASSSTGRRNGYTF. CDR3 nucleotide sequence: TGTGCCAGCAGCTCGACAGGGAGAAGGAATGGCTACACCTTC.

Ten or more counts support this clonotype. This chain joins TRBV12-3 or TRBV12-4 and TRBJ1-1; 12 bases match TRBD1. The CDR3 sequence is 16 residues long. The V gene end was trimmed by 4 bases and the J gene end by 7 bases; junction bases not matched to a gene: 10. The CDR3 sequence is CASSSAGQGAMGEAFF. CDR3 coding DNA: TGTGCCAGCAGTTCCGCGGGACAGGGGGCCATGGGTGAAGCTTTCTTT.

The count of this clonotype is one. This may be a read error, as it is one base from a much larger clone. The rearrangement uses TRBV29-1 and TRBJ1-5, with D perhaps TRBD1 (5 bases). The CDR3 is 13 residues long. V lost 4 bases and J 4 bases, leaving 11 bases between the germline ends. Germline assignment: CDR1 SQVTM and CDR2 ANQGSEA. The DNA for the CDR3 is TGCAGCGTTGTCCCGGGGGAGAATCAGCCCCAGCATTTT. Translated, it gives CSVVPGENQPQHF.

This clonotype was counted at least ten times. The CDR3 reads CASSLDRSTDTQYF. CDR3 DNA sequence: TGTGCCAGCAGCTTAGACAGGAGCACAGATACGCAGTATTTT. The rearrangement links TRBV7-8 to TRBJ2-3; possible D gene TRBD1, 5 bases. Germline V gene lookup returns CDR1 SGHVS and CDR2 FQNEAQ. V was pared by 1 base and J by 0 bases, with 5 bases between. CDR3 length equals 14 residues.

This clonotype was counted at least ten times. The V call is TRBV4-2, the J call TRBJ2-7, with a weak D call TRBD2 (6 bases). Germline assignment: CDR1 LGHNA and CDR2 YNFKEQ. The CDR3 covers 15 residues. Trimming pared 0 bases from V and 0 bases from J, leaving 9 bases between. The CDR3 sequence: CASSQDYGSSYEQYF. The CDR3 nucleotides read TGTGCCAGCAGCCAAGATTACGGGAGCTCCTACGAGCAGTACTTC.

There are many counts of this clonotype. The chain uses TRBV5-1 and TRBJ1-2, with no clear D. V lost 2 bases and J 0 bases, leaving 11 bases between the germline ends. CDR3 length: 15 residues. Germline V gives CDR1 SGHRS, CDR2 YFSETQ. The CDR3 sequence: CASSFRAVTNYGYTF. In nucleotides, the CDR3 is TGCGCCAGCAGCTTCCGGGCCGTGACTAACTATGGCTACACCTTC.